Shown below are 18 T cell receptor beta chains from a single sample sequenced in a study of blood T cell repertoires in COVID-19. Only in-frame clones appear in the TCRdb table, and some are missing; sequencing was by immunoSEQ multiplex PCR. The sample carries roughly 200,000 clones, 87% recorded once. Sequencing input: PBMCs or T cells enriched from blood (not recorded which). These receptors came from a woman aged 30 to 39 who had recovered from COVID-19.

The rearrangement joins TRBV2 to TRBJ2-7, with D unresolved. The ends were cut back, 3 bases at V and 3 bases at J, with 12 bases in the middle. CDR1 is SNHLY, CDR2 FYNNEI, per germline. The CDR3 length is 14 residues. The CDR3 DNA sequence: TGTGCCAGCAGTGATGAGGCAGAGTACTACGAGCAGTACTTC. This encodes CASSDEAEYYEQYF.

Ten or more counts support this clone. The chain combines TRBV19 with TRBJ1-1; the D gene is possibly TRBD1 (6 bases). Germline V lookup: CDR1 LNHDA, CDR2 SQIVND (reference sequence). CDR3 length: 14 residues. V lost 7 bases and J lost 1, with 13 bases in between. CDR3 nucleotides: TGTGCCAGTAAAGTACAGGGTCCGAACACTGAAGCTTTCTTT. Translating it yields CASKVQGPNTEAFF. The full variable domain, with the rest looked up from reference TRBV19 and TRBJ1-1, is DGGITQSPKYLFRKEGQNVTLSCEQNLNHDAMYWYRQDPGQGLRLIYYSQIVNDFQKGDIAEGYSVSREKKESFPLTVTSAQKNPTAFYLCASKVQGPNTEAFFGQGTRLTVV.

The V gene is TRBV29-1, the J gene TRBJ1-2; no reliable D call. Trimming left V 5 bases short and J 5 bases short, with 9 bases between. Germline-derived CDR1 and CDR2 are SQVTM and ANQGSEA. The CDR3 covers 11 residues. The chain's CDR3 is CSVSTGYGYTF. The CDR3, as DNA: TGCAGCGTTTCGACGGGGTATGGCTACACCTTC.

The rearrangement joins TRBV19 to TRBJ2-3, with 11 bases fitting TRBD2. The CDR3 spans 14 residues. Germline V gene data show CDR1 as LNHDA and CDR2 as SQIVND (reference sequence). The V segment lost 5 bases and the J segment 4 bases; nucleotides outside the gene matches: 2. The CDR3 region has the DNA TGTGCCAGTAGTGGACTAGCGGGCCCAGATACGCAGTATTTT. Amino acid sequence: CASSGLAGPDTQYF.

This chain connects TRBV10-3 to TRBJ2-7; TRBD1 might be the D (6 bases). Trimming took 2 bases from V and 3 from J, leaving 11 bases between them. This CDR3 comprises 14 residues. Germline V gene lookup returns CDR1 ENHRY and CDR2 SYGVKD. This CDR3 reads CAISEERDNYEQYF. DNA of the CDR3: TGTGCCATCAGTGAGGAAAGGGACAACTACGAGCAGTACTTC.

The rearrangement uses TRBV10-3 and TRBJ1-1, with 10 bases identical to TRBD1. The germline gives CDR1 ENHRY, CDR2 SYGVKD. This CDR3 is 13 amino acids long. V lost 10 bases to trimming and J lost 5 bases; unmatched junction nucleotides: 7. The CDR3 sequence is CATDRTGGTEAFF. The DNA for the CDR3 is TGTGCCACCGATCGGACAGGGGGGACTGAAGCTTTCTTT.

This chain joins TRBV19 and TRBJ2-3, with 15 positions matching TRBD2. The CDR3 has 18 amino acids. Germline V lookup: CDR1 LNHDA, CDR2 SQIVND (reference sequence). V shed 4 bases, J shed 4 bases, and the junction held 9 bases outside the gene matches. CDR3 coding DNA: TGTGCCAGTAGTACCGGGACTAGCGGGAGGTGGTTCGCAGATACGCAGTATTTT. The encoded protein is CASSTGTSGRWFADTQYF.

The chain employs TRBV7-8 and TRBJ1-1; unclear D gene. The CDR3 consists of 15 residues. Germline V lookup: CDR1 SGHVS, CDR2 FQNEAQ. V was cut by 1 base and J by 1 base, with 10 bases left in between. The CDR3 sequence is CASSLVGKPNTEAFF. For the CDR3, the DNA is TGTGCCAGCAGCTTAGTTGGCAAACCGAACACTGAAGCTTTCTTT. The variable domain in full, with the rest retrieved from reference TRBV7-8 and TRBJ1-1, is GAGVSQSPRYKVAKRGQDVALRCDPISGHVSLFWYQQALGQGPEFLTYFQNEAQLDKSGLPSDRFFAERPEGSVSTLKIQRTQQEDSAVYLCASSLVGKPNTEAFFGQGTRLTVV.

This clone showed up just once. The rearrangement joins TRBV29-1 to TRBJ1-1, with D tentatively TRBD1 (5 bases). V lost 1 base to trimming and J lost 4 bases, with 16 bases between them. The V gene's germline CDR1 is SQVTM and CDR2 ANQGSEA. The CDR3 has 15 residues. The CDR3 DNA is TGCAGCGTTGAAGTCAGCAGGGATCGAGGCACTGAAGCTTTCTTT. This encodes CSVEVSRDRGTEAFF.

The genes are TRBV19 and TRBJ2-3, with 9 bases fitting TRBD2. Germline values: CDR1 LNHDA, CDR2 SQIVND (reference sequence). The CDR3 sequence is 14 residues long. V shed 11 bases, J shed 4 bases, and the junction held 10 bases outside the gene matches. The CDR3 spells CACRSGSMADTQYF. CDR3 coding DNA: TGTGCCTGCCGTAGCGGGAGTATGGCAGATACGCAGTATTTT. The variable domain in full, with the rest retrieved from reference TRBV19 and TRBJ2-3, is DGGITQSPKYLFRKEGQNVTLSCEQNLNHDAMYWYRQDPGQGLRLIYYSQIVNDFQKGDIAEGYSVSREKKESFPLTVTSAQKNPTAFYLCACRSGSMADTQYFGPGTRLTVL.

This clone is a singleton in its sample. The chain employs TRBV28 and TRBJ1-1, with 8 bases fitting TRBD1. Per the germline V gene, CDR1 is MDHEN and CDR2 is SYDVKM. This CDR3 is built from 14 residues. V dropped 3 bases and J dropped 1; count of bases not matched to a gene: 1. The CDR3 sequence: CASSFQGANTEAFF. The CDR3 region has the DNA TGTGCCAGCAGTTTCCAGGGGGCGAACACTGAAGCTTTCTTT.

J is TRBJ2-7 and V is TRBV19; 8 positions match TRBD1. Germline V gene data show CDR1 as LNHDA and CDR2 as SQIVND (reference sequence). The CDR3 contains 13 residues. Unmatched junction bases numbered 4, after V lost 6 bases and J lost 3 bases. The CDR3 coding sequence is TGTGCCAGTAGCCGGACAGGGTACTACGAGCAGTACTTC. Translated: CASSRTGYYEQYF. Based on the CDR3 plus reference TRBV19 and TRBJ2-7, the full variable domain is DGGITQSPKYLFRKEGQNVTLSCEQNLNHDAMYWYRQDPGQGLRLIYYSQIVNDFQKGDIAEGYSVSREKKESFPLTVTSAQKNPTAFYLCASSRTGYYEQYFGPGTRLTVT.

This chain joins TRBV5-6 and TRBJ1-5; 7 bases are shared with TRBD1. CDR3 size: 14 residues. V trimming: 6 bases; J trimming: 5 bases; junction bases outside the gene matches: 8. CDR1 is SGHDT, CDR2 YYEEEE, per germline. CDR3 loop: CASTLWDRDQPQHF. CDR3 bases: TGTGCCAGCACCCTCTGGGACAGAGATCAGCCCCAGCATTTT.

V is TRBV7-9 and J is TRBJ1-2; a possible D gene is TRBD1 (5 bases). The CDR3 totals 14 residues. Trimming shortened V by 1 base and J by 6 bases, and 12 bases separated the two germline ends. Germline V gene lookup returns CDR1 SEHNR and CDR2 FQNEAQ (reference sequence). The CDR3 sequence is CASSLGSRVHGYTF. The CDR3 nucleotides read TGTGCCAGCAGCTTAGGTTCCAGGGTACATGGCTACACCTTC.

The gene calls are TRBV30 and TRBJ1-4; the match to TRBD1 covers 8 bases. Germline CDR1 is GTSNPN and CDR2 is SVGIG (reference sequence). J gave up 2 bases and V 2 bases, and 4 bases lay outside the gene matches. The CDR3 is 15 residues long. The CDR3 nucleotides read TGTGCCTGGAGTCAGGGGGCGCCGACTAATGAAAAACTGTTTTTT. Protein: CAWSQGAPTNEKLFF.

DNA for the CDR3: TGTGCCAGCTCACCACCGGCCTTCCAAGAGACCCAGTACTTC. This codes for CASSPPAFQETQYF. This chain joins TRBV18 and TRBJ2-5, with no clear D. Germline V gives CDR1 KGHSH, CDR2 LQKENI. The CDR3 is made up of 14 amino acids. V was trimmed by 0 bases and J by 1 base, leaving 6 bases between them.

The chain employs TRBV11-1 and TRBJ1-1; no reliable D call. This CDR3 is built from 13 residues. The V gene lost 7 bases and the J gene lost 0 bases, with 9 bases spanning the gap. CDR1 SGHAT and CDR2 FQDESV come from the germline V gene (reference sequence). CDR3 coding DNA: TGTGCCAGCACCCGCAGGCTGAACACTGAAGCTTTCTTT. Amino acids: CASTRRLNTEAFF.

The table lists this clone with a few counts. This chain connects TRBV2 to TRBJ1-1, with D tentatively TRBD1 (6 bases). From germline, CDR1 is SNHLY and CDR2 FYNNEI. Trimming pared 11 bases from V and 2 bases from J, leaving 18 bases between. CDR3 length: 14 amino acids. CDR3 DNA sequence: TGTGCCTCAGCGGGGGCGAGGGGAAACACTGAAGCTTTCTTT. Protein product: CASAGARGNTEAFF.